This T cell receptor beta chain emerged from a study of cytotoxic CD8 clonotypes in ibrutinib-treated CLL. Study details: Response sampling occurred after a median around 12 months of treatment (range 6 to 36). Regarding the study as a whole: Sampling of sustained-remission and progressing patients occurred at differing times.

The V gene end was trimmed by 5 bases and the J gene end by 3 bases; junction bases not matched to a gene: 4. CDR1 LNHDA and CDR2 SQIVND come from the germline V gene (reference sequence). This CDR3 region has 16 residues. Deep sequencing aimed at 1 in 200,000 to 1 in 1 million T cells' resolution. Some clones are missing from TCRdb's copy, which holds only in-frame ones; the method was immunoSEQ multiplex PCR. The data show 250,000 to 350,000 clones, 70% to 80% seen once. Extraction of approximately 2.2 micrograms of genomic DNA from cryopreserved PBMCs supplied material for TCR beta libraries. Points on this clone: Its antigen is currently unknown.

The sequence was collected from a human donor with chronic lymphocytic leukemia. The chain is built from TRBV19 and TRBJ2-2; 12 bases align to TRBD2. This material consisted of PBMCs, taken at disease progression, from a patient treated with ibrutinib. This CDR3 is CASSLAGGPDTGELFF. The DNA of the CDR3 is TGTGCCAGTAGTCTAGCGGGAGGGCCCGACACCGGGGAGCTGTTTTTT.